Sequencing of this T cell receptor (beta chain) was carried out in a study of blood T cell repertoires in COVID-19. Across the study: From T cells, B-cell-depleted T cells, or PBMCs came the material, which was cDNA or gDNA.

Cohort assignment relied on participant-reported clinical history. The study counted Cohort 3 donors as recovered given two negative PCRs, clearance, or symptom resolution. The CDR3 is 17 residues long. Trimming removed 3 bases at V and 4 bases at J, with 21 bases between. CDR1 is MGHRA and CDR2 is YSYEKL in the germline V gene. The assay was immunoSEQ multiplex PCR, and TCRdb's table has in-frame clones only and misses some. The sample yields 150,000 to 200,000 clones, over 80% seen once. The chain recombines TRBV4-1 with TRBJ1-2; TRBD1 might be the D (6 bases). The source of this sequence is a woman aged 55-69 years who had recovered from COVID-19. Sequenced sample: PBMCs or T cells enriched from blood (not recorded which). The chain's CDR3 is CASSHATTTGGAYGYTF. Here the CDR3 DNA reads TGCGCCAGCAGCCACGCCACGACGACAGGCGGAGCCTATGGCTACACCTTC.